This T cell receptor (beta chain) appears in the sequencing data of a study of Ad26.COV2.S vaccination and SARS-CoV-2 variants. Profiled with immunoSEQ multiplex PCR; TCRdb holds only in-frame clones, not every one. The repertoire holds about 350,000 clones, under 95% seen once, with about 3.8% in the top ten. A remark on this clone: Its antigen is not identified.

Findings of the study overall: Total responses of T cells may have been underestimated by the analyses of TCR breadth and depth. For non-spike TCRs, breadth in vaccine recipients resembled that in placebo recipients. Marked by substantial breadth, spike-specific CD8+ and CD4+ T cell responses were reportedly seen after vaccination. Compared with placebo recipients, vaccine recipients had higher spike-specific TCR breadth.

The CDR3 covers 16 residues. The germline CDR1 and CDR2 sequences are MDHEN and SYDVKM. V shed 0 bases, J shed 2 bases, and the junction held 5 bases outside the gene matches. The chain is built from TRBV28 and TRBJ2-7; 9 bases line up with TRBD1. The sequence was collected from a human donor who had recovered from COVID-19. Here the sequenced sample was peripheral blood, taken after recovery from COVID-19. CDR3 sequence reads: CASSLWVGTGTYEQYF. The CDR3 nucleotides are TGTGCCAGCAGTTTATGGGTTGGGACAGGGACCTACGAGCAGTACTTC.